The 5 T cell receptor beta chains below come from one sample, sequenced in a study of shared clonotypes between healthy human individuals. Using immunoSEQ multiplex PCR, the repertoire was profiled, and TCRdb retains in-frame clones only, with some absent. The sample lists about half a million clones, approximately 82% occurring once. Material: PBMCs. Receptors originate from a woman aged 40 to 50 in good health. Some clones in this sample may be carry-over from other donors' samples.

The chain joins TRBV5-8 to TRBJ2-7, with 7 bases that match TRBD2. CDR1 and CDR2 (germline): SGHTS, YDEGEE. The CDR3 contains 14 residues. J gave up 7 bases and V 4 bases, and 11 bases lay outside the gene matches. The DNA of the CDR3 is TGTGCCAGCAGCCGGAAGTGGGGGGGATATGAGCAGTACTTC. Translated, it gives CASSRKWGGYEQYF.

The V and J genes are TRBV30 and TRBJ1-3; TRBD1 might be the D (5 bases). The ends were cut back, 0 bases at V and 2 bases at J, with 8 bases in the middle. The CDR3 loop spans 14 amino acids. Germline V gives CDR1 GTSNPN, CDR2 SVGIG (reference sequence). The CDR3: CAWSVPRAGNTIYF. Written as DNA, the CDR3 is TGTGCCTGGAGTGTACCCAGGGCTGGAAACACCATATATTTT.

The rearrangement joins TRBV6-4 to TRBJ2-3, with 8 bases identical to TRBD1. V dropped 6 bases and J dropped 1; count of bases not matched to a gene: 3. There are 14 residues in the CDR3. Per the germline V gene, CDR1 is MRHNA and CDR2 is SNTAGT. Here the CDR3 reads CASSLTGGTDTQYF. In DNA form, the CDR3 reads TGTGCCAGCAGCTTGACAGGGGGCACAGATACGCAGTATTTT.

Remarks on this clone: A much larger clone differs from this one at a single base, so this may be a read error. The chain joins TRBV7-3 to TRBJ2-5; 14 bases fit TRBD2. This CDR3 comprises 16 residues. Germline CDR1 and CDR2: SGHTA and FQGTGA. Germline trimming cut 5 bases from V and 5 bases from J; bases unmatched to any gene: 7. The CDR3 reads CASSPGTSGRGETQYF. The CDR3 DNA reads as TGTGCCAGCAGCCCCGGGACTAGCGGGAGAGGGGAGACCCAGTACTTC.

For the CDR3, the DNA is TGTGCCAGCACGACTCAGGGGAAAAGAGGCTACACCTTC. Protein sequence: CASTTQGKRGYTF. This rearrangement joins TRBV28 to TRBJ1-2; D is perhaps TRBD1 (6 bases). This CDR3 comprises 13 residues. Trimming took off 7 bases at V and 8 bases at J, with 17 bases between the two ends. Germline V lookup: CDR1 MDHEN, CDR2 SYDVKM.